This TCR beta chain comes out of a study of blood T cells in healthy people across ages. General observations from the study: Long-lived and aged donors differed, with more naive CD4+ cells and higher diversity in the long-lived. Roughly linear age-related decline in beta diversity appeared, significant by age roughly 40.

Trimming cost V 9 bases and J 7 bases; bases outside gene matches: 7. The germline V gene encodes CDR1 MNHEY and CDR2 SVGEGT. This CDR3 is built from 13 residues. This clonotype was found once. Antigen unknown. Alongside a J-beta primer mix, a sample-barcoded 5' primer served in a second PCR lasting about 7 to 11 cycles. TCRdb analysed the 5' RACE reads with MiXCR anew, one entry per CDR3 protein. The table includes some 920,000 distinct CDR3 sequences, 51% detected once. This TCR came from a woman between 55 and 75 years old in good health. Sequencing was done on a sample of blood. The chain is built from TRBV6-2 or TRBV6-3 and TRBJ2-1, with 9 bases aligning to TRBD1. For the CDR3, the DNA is TGTGCCAGTCGACAGGGGGGAGGAAATGAGCAGTTCTTC. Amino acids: CASRQGGGNEQFF.